Described below is a single T cell receptor beta chain sequence and its context. This sample is part of a study of T cell changes during pregnancy in multiple sclerosis. Sequencing was performed with immunoSEQ multiplex PCR; in TCRdb, only in-frame clones are kept and a portion is missing. The table records over 30,000 clones, about nine tenths of them present only once. The CDR3 totals 16 residues. Germline V gene lookup returns CDR1 SEHNR and CDR2 FQNEAQ (reference sequence). V was cut by 4 bases and J by 3 bases, with 16 bases left in between. The chain combines TRBV7-9 with TRBJ2-1; possible D gene TRBD2, 6 bases. The sample consisted of CD8+ T cells from peripheral blood mononuclear cells, taken in the second trimester of pregnancy. This sequence originates from a female donor in good health, enrolled as a control in a pregnancy study. DNA for the CDR3: TGTGCCAGCAGCTCTATTCGCGGGGCTATCTACAATGAGCAGTTCTTC. Translating it yields CASSSIRGAIYNEQFF.